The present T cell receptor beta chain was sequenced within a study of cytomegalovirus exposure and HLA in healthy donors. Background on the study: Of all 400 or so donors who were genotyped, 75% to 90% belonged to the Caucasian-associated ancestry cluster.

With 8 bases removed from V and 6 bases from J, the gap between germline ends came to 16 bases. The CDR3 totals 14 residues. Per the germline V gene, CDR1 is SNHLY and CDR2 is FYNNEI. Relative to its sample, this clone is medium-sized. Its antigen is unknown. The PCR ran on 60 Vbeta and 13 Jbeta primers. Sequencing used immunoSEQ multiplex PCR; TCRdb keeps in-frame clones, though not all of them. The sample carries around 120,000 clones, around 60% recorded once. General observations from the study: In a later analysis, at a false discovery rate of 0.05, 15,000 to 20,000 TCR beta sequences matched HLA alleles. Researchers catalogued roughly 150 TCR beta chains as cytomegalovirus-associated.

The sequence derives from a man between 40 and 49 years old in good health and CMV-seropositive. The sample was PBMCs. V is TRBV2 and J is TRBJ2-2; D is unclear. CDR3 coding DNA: TGTGCCAGCTCTAGTGATATTTGGGCCGGGGAGCTGTTTTTT. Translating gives CASSSDIWAGELFF.